This T cell receptor (beta chain) emerged from a study of cytomegalovirus exposure and HLA in healthy donors. PCR employed 60 Vbeta and 13 Jbeta primers. The table came from immunoSEQ multiplex PCR; TCRdb's copy has only in-frame clones and leaves some out. The profile covers more than 140,000 clones, with about 64% appearing a single time and around 3% taken by the ten largest. The specimen sequenced was PBMCs. This TCR was sampled from a woman aged 25 to 39 in good health and CMV-seropositive.

The CDR3 loop reads CSVGQGAYEQYF. Written as DNA, the CDR3 is TGCAGCGTTGGACAGGGGGCCTACGAGCAGTACTTC. The V and J genes are TRBV29-1 and TRBJ2-7; 9 bases line up with TRBD1. V shed 4 bases, J shed 2 bases, and the junction held 0 bases outside the gene matches. This CDR3 contains 12 residues. CDR1 is SQVTM, CDR2 ANQGSEA, per germline.